Listed below are T cell receptor beta chains from one sample, sequenced in a study of blood T cell repertoires in COVID-19. Assay: immunoSEQ multiplex PCR; the TCRdb copy retains only in-frame clones and omits some. The table shows fewer than 90,000 clones, with less than 85% occurring only once. The sample was peripheral blood. These receptors were obtained from an elderly woman with acute or convalescent COVID-19. Each CDR3 is given with its conserved first and last residue. Each record gives: D gene, J gene, clone size, V gene, CDR3 DNA, CDR3 protein. A D gene is named only where the DNA matches it firmly. Clone size is shown for a subset of rows, as once, few, many or a class of expanded clone.

TRBD2 TRBJ2-1 . TRBV5-1 TGCGCCAGCAGCTTGTCACTGACTAGCGGGATAATTACCTACAATGAGCAGTTCTTC CASSLSLTSGIITYNEQFF
. TRBJ2-6 . TRBV4-1 TGCGCCAGCAGCCAACCTCAGGGGGGCAGCTCTGGGGCCAACGTCCTGACTTTC CASSQPQGGSSGANVLTF
TRBD1 TRBJ2-7 once TRBV5-1 TGCGCCAGCAGCCGACAGGGGGCCTCCTACGAGCAGTACTTC CASSRQGASYEQYF
. TRBJ1-2 . TRBV20-1 TGCAGTGCAAGAGGAGGCTATGGCTACACCTTC CSARGGYGYTF
. TRBJ2-7 many TRBV10-2 TGCGCCAGCAGTGAGGCAGGTCTCTCCTACGAGCAGTACTTC CASSEAGLSYEQYF
. TRBJ2-3 . TRBV7-8 TGTGCCAGCAGCTTAGATGCGGTTACAGATACGCAGTATTTT CASSLDAVTDTQYF
TRBD1 TRBJ2-1 . TRBV18 TGTGCCAGCTCACCACCTGGGACAGCAAACAATGAGCAGTTCTTC CASSPPGTANNEQFF
. TRBJ2-6 . TRBV2 TGTGCCAGCAGTGAAAAACAGACTGGGGCCAACGTCCTGACTTTC CASSEKQTGANVLTF
. TRBJ2-7 . TRBV7-8 TGTGCCAGCAGCCTCCGAGGTCTATCGTCCTACGAGCAGTACTTC CASSLRGLSSYEQYF
. TRBJ2-7 once TRBV15 TGTGCCACCAGCAGAGATCTTGCCGGGAGCCTCTCCTACGAGCAGTACTTC CATSRDLAGSLSYEQYF
. TRBJ2-4 . TRBV11-2 TGTGCCAGCAGCCCAGACATAGCCAAAAACATTCAGTACTTC CASSPDIAKNIQYF
. TRBJ2-1 . TRBV9 TGTGCCAGCAGCGTCCAGGGGCAGAATAATGAGCAGTTCTTC CASSVQGQNNEQFF
TRBD1 TRBJ1-5 . TRBV18 TGTGCCAGCTCACCGTCCCGGACAGGCCGTAATAGCAATCAGCCCCAGCATTTT CASSPSRTGRNSNQPQHF
. TRBJ1-4 . TRBV25-1 TGTGCCAGCAGTGACAGCACTACGTATGAAAAACTGTTTTTT CASSDSTTYEKLFF
TRBD2 TRBJ2-3 . TRBV6-1 TGTGCCAGCAGTGCCGGGACTAGCGGGGGGACGAGCACAGATACGCAGTATTTT CASSAGTSGGTSTDTQYF
TRBD1 TRBJ2-1 . TRBV18 TGTGCCAGCTCACCTCTCGGAGGACAGGGCAATGAGCAGTTCTTC CASSPLGGQGNEQFF
. TRBJ1-4 once TRBV9 TGTGCCAGCAGGGACGAGAACCGGGGAGATGAAAAACTGTTTTTT CASRDENRGDEKLFF
. TRBJ1-3 medium-sized TRBV5-1 TGCGCCAGCAGCGTGCAGGGTTCTGGAAACACCATATATTTT CASSVQGSGNTIYF
TRBD1 TRBJ2-1 . TRBV7-8 TGTGCCAGCAGCCTACATCCATCAGGGGGTGAGCAGTTCTTC CASSLHPSGGEQFF
TRBD2 TRBJ2-1 few TRBV7-2 TGTGCCAGCAGCTCCCAAGCGGGAGTTTCCTACAATGAGCAGTTCTTC CASSSQAGVSYNEQFF
TRBD1 TRBJ1-4 . TRBV6-6 TGTGCCAGCAGGCAGGGGGCGACTAATGAAAAACTGTTTTTT CASRQGATNEKLFF
TRBD2 TRBJ2-2 . TRBV29-1 TGCAGCGTCCCCAGGGCGGGAGTGCCCGGGGAGCTGTTTTTT CSVPRAGVPGELFF
TRBD1 TRBJ1-2 . TRBV29-1 TGCAGCGTTGAAGGGAGGGCAGGGGGCATTTGGGGCTACACCTTC CSVEGRAGGIWGYTF
. TRBJ2-7 . TRBV3-1/TRBV3-2 TGTGCCAGCAGCCAAGCGTACCTCAGCGAGCAGTACTTC CASSQAYLSEQYF
. TRBJ2-7 . TRBV5-5 TGTGCCAGCAGCTTGGGAGTCTACGAGCAGTACTTC CASSLGVYEQYF
TRBD2 TRBJ2-7 . TRBV3-1/TRBV3-2 TGTGCCAGCAGCAGGACTAGCGGGTCCTACGAGCAGTACTTC CASSRTSGSYEQYF
. TRBJ2-7 . TRBV6-5 TGTGCCAGCGGATTAGCGGAACCCTACGAGCAGTACTTC CASGLAEPYEQYF
TRBD2 TRBJ2-5 . TRBV6-5 TGTGCCAGCAAGACTAGCGGGGTAGCACAAGAGACCCAGTACTTC CASKTSGVAQETQYF
. TRBJ1-6 few TRBV5-5 TGTGCCAGCAGCCTAGGGGATGGGTCCTATAATTCACCCCTCCACTTT CASSLGDGSYNSPLHF
. TRBJ2-1 . TRBV6-6 TGTGCCAGCAGTTACGTTGGACTACACGATGAGCAGTTCTTC CASSYVGLHDEQFF
TRBD1 TRBJ2-1 . TRBV18 TGTGCCAGCTCACCAGTGACAGGGGTGGCGTTCTTC CASSPVTGVAFF
TRBD1 TRBJ2-7 . TRBV19 TGTGCCAGTAGTATACAGGGGGAATTCTACGAGCAGTACTTC CASSIQGEFYEQYF
. TRBJ2-7 few TRBV2 TGTGCCAGCAGTGAGGCAGGCCTCTACGAGCAGTACTTC CASSEAGLYEQYF
. TRBJ2-7 . TRBV6-1 TGTGCCAGCAGTGAATTAGGGGACAACTACGAGCAGTACTTC CASSELGDNYEQYF
. TRBJ1-1 . TRBV11-2 TGTGCCAGCAGCCCGTACAGGGAAGGAGCTTTCTTT CASSPYREGAFF
. TRBJ1-1 . TRBV6-5 TGTGCCAGCAGTCAGGGGCTCCCTGAAGCTTTCTTT CASSQGLPEAFF
. TRBJ2-7 . TRBV5-1 TGCGCCAGCAGCCCGCCGTGGGGGCGCATCTACGAGCAGTACTTC CASSPPWGRIYEQYF
TRBD2 TRBJ2-1 . TRBV5-4 TGTGCCAGCAGCCTGGCTGGGACTAGCAATCATGAGCAGTTCTTC CASSLAGTSNHEQFF
. TRBJ1-2 . TRBV5-1 TGCGCCAGCAGCTTGGCGGGGGACTACGGCTACACCTTC CASSLAGDYGYTF
. TRBJ1-3 . TRBV5-5 TGTGCCAGCAGCCGATCCGCGGGGGACACCATATATTTT CASSRSAGDTIYF
. TRBJ1-3 . TRBV3-1/TRBV3-2 TGTGCCAGCAGCCAAGGGACTCGAGCTGGAAACACCATATATTTT CASSQGTRAGNTIYF
. TRBJ1-2 . TRBV5-6 TGTGCCAGCAGCTTACGCCAGAACTATGGCTACACCTTC CASSLRQNYGYTF
. TRBJ1-1 . TRBV3-1/TRBV3-2 TGTGCCAGCAGCCAAGGAAGAGGGCAGAACACTGAAGCTTTCTTT CASSQGRGQNTEAFF
. TRBJ1-1 once TRBV19 TGTGCCAGTAGCCTCAAGTATACGGTAAACACTGAAGCTTTCTTT CASSLKYTVNTEAFF
. TRBJ1-4 . TRBV25-1 TGTGCCAGCTCCAGGGGCGGGGGTAATGAAAAACTGTTTTTT CASSRGGGNEKLFF
. TRBJ1-2 . TRBV19 TGTGCCAGTAGTATCACGGGAATCGGATATGGCTACACCTTC CASSITGIGYGYTF
. TRBJ1-5 . TRBV5-1 TGCGCCAGCCGGAAGGGGATGGATCAGCCCCAGCATTTT CASRKGMDQPQHF
. TRBJ1-5 . TRBV7-9 TGTGCCAGCAGCCAAGGACGGGGGGTTCAGCCCCAGCATTTT CASSQGRGVQPQHF
TRBD1 TRBJ2-1 . TRBV10-2 TGCGCCAGCAACCCTACAGGGGACCCCTACAATGAGCAGTTCTTC CASNPTGDPYNEQFF
. TRBJ1-3 . TRBV6-6 TGTGCCAGCAGTCCACCGACAGCTGGAAACACCATATATTTT CASSPPTAGNTIYF
. TRBJ2-1 . TRBV9 TGTGCCAGCAGCGTAGGGCAGGGAAACAATGAGCAGTTCTTC CASSVGQGNNEQFF
TRBD1 TRBJ2-7 . TRBV7-9 TGTGCCAGCAGCTTAGAGGCCAGGGGGCGAGAGCAGTACTTC CASSLEARGREQYF
TRBD2 TRBJ2-1 once TRBV11-3 TGTGCCAGCAGCTTAGGGCAGACTAGCGGAATCAATGAGCAGTTCTTC CASSLGQTSGINEQFF